This TCR beta chain was identified during a study of T cell responses to AZD1222 COVID-19 vaccine. Germline CDR1 and CDR2: SEHNR and FQNEAQ (reference sequence). V dropped 4 bases and J dropped 2 bases, with 12 bases sitting between them. The CDR3 covers 15 residues. Generated by immunoSEQ multiplex PCR, the TCRdb table keeps only in-frame clones and is missing some. The sample data list 150,000 or so clones. Findings and limits, study-wide: Clonal diversity was possibly underestimated, and the donors were mostly white British, with more females. Vaccination with two AZD1222 doses was followed by a rise in Spike-specific TCR breadth and depth. AZD1222 recipients seropositive at baseline numbered only 5 to 7.

As for this clone: The antigen remains undetermined.

The genes are TRBV7-9 and TRBJ1-3; D may be TRBD1 (5 bases). The sample consisted of peripheral blood. This TCR was recovered from an adult in good health. The CDR3 sequence: CASSSTGGAGNTIYF. Written as DNA, the CDR3 is TGTGCCAGCAGCTCTACGGGGGGGGCTGGAAACACCATATATTTT.